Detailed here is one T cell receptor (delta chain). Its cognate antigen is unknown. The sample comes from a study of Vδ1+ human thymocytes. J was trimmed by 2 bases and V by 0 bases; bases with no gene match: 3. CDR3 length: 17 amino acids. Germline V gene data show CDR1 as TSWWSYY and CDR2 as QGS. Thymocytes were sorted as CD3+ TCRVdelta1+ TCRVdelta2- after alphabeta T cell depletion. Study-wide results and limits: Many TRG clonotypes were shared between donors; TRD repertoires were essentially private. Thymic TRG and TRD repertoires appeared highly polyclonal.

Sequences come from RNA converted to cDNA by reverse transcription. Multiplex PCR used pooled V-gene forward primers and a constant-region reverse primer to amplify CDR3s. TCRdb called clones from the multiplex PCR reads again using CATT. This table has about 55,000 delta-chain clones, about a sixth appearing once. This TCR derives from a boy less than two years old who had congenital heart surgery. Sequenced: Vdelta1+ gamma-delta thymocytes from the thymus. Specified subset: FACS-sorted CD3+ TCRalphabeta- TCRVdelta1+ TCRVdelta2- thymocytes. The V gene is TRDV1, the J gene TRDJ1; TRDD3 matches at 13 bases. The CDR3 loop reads CALGELLGDTCTDKLIF. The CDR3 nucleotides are TGTGCTCTTGGGGAACTACTGGGGGATACGTGTACCGATAAACTCATCTTT.